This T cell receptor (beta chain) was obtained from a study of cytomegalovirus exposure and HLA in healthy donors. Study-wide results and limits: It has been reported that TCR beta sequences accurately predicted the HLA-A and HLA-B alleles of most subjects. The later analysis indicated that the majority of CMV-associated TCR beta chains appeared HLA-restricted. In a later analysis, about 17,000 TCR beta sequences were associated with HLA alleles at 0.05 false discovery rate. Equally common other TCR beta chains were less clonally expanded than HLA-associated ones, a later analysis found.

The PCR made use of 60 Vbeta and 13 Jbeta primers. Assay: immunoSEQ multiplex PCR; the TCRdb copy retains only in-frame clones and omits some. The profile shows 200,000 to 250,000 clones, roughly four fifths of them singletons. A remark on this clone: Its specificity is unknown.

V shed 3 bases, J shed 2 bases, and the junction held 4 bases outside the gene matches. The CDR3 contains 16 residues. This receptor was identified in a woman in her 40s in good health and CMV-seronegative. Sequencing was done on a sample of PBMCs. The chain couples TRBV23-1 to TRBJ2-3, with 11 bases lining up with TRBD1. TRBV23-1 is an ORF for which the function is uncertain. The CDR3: CASSHRTGGYTDTQYF. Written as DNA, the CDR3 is TGCGCCAGCAGTCACAGGACAGGGGGCTACACAGATACGCAGTATTTT.